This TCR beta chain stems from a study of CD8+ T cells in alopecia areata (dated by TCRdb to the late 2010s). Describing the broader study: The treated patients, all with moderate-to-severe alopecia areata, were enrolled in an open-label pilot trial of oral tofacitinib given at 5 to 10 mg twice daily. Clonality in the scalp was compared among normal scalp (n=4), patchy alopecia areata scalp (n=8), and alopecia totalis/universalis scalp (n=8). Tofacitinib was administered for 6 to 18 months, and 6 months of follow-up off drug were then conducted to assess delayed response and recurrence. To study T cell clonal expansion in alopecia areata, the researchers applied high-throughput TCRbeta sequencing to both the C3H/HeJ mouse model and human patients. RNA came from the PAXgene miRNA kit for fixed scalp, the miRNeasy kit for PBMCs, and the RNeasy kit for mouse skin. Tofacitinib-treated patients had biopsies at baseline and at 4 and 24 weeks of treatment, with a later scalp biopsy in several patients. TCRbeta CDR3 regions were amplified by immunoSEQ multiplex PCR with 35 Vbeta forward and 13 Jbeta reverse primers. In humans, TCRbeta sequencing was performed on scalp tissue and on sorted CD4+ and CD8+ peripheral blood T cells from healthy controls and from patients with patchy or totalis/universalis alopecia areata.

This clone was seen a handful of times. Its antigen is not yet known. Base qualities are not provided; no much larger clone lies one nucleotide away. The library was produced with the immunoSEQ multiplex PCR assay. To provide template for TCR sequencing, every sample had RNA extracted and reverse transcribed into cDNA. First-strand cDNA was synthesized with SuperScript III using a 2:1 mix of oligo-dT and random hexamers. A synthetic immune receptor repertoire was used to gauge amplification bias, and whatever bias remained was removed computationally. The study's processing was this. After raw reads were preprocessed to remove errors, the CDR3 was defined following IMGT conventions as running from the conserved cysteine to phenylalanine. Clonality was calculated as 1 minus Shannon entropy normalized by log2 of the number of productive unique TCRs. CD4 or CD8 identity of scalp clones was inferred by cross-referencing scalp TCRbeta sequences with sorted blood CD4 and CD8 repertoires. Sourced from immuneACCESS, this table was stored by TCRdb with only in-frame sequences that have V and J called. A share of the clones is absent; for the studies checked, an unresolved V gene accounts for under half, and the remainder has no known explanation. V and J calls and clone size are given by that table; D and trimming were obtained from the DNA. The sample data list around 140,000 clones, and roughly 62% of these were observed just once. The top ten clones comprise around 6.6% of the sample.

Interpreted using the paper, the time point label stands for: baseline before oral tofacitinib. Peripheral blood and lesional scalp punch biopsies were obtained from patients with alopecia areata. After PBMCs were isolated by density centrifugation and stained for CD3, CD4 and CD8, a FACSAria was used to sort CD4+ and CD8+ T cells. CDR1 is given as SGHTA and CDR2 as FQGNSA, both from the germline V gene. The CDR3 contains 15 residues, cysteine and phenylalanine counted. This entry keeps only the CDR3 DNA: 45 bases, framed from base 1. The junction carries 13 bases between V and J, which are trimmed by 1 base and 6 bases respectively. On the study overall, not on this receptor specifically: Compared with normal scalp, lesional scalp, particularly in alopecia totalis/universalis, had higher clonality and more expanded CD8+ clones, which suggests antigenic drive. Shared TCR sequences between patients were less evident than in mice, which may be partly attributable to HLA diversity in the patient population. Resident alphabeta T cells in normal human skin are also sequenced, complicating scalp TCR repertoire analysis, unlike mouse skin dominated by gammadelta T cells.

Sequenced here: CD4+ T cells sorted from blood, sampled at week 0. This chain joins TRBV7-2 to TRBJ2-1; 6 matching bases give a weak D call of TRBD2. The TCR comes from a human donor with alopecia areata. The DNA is TGTGCCAGCAGCTTAGAGGGCCGGAGGGGCAATGAGCAGTTCTTC. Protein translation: CASSLEGRRGNEQFF.